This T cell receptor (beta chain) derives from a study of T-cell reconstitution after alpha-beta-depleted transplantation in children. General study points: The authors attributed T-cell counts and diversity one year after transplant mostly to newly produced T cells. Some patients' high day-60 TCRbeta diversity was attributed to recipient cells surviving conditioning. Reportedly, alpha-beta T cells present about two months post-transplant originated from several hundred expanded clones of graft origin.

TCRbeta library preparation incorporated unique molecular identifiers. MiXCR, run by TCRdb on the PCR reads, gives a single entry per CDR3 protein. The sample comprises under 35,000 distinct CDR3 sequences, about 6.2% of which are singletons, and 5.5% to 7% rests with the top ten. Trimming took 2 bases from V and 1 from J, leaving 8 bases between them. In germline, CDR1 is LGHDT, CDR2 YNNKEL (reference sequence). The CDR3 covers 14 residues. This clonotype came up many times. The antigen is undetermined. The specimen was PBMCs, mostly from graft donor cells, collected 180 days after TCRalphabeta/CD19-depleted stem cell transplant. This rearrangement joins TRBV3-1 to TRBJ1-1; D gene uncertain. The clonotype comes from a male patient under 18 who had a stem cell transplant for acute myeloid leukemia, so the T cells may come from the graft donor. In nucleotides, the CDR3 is TGTGCCAGCAGCCAATGGCGAGGGAACACTGAAGCTTTCTTT. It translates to CASSQWRGNTEAFF.